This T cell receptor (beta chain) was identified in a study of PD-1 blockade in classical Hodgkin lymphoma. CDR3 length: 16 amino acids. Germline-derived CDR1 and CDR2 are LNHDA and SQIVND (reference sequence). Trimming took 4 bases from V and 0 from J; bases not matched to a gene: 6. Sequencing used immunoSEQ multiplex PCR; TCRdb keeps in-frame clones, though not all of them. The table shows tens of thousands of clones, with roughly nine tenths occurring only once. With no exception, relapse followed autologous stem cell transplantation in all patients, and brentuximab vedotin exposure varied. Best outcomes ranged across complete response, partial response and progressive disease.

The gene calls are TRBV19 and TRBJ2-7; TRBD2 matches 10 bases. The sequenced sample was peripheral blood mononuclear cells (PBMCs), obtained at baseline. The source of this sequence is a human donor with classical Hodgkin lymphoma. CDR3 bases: TGTGCCAGTAGTACTATAGCGGGAGGTCGCTCCTACGAGCAGTACTTC. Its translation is CASSTIAGGRSYEQYF.